One and the same sample provided the 26 T cell receptor beta chains below, sequenced in a study of CD8+CD57+ T cells in acquired aplastic anemia. TCR beta VDJ combinations and CDR3 sequences were profiled from genomic DNA. TCRdb reprocessed the reads via MiXCR and lists one record per CDR3 protein. Seen here are fewer than 200,000 distinct CDR3 sequences, about 60% observed once, and the top ten hold 45%. Sequencing was performed on sorted CD4+, CD8+, or CD8+CD57+ T cells (not recorded which) from PBMCs. Receptors originate from a human donor in good health.

This clonotype was counted between two and nine times. The chain is built from TRBV9 and TRBJ2-2; D could derive from TRBD1 or TRBD2 (5 bases each). The CDR3 totals 14 residues. CDR1 and CDR2 (germline): SGDLS, YYNGEE. V was pared by 0 bases and J by 4 bases, with 7 bases between. The CDR3 sequence: CASSVERGTGELFF. The CDR3 nucleotides read TGTGCCAGCAGCGTAGAGAGGGGCACCGGGGAGCTGTTTTTT.

The chain has TRBV10-3 and TRBJ1-2; D perhaps matches TRBD1 (5 bases). CDR1 is ENHRY, CDR2 SYGVKD, per germline. V was pared by 0 bases and J by 6 bases, with 5 bases between. This CDR3 comprises 12 residues. CDR3 DNA: TGTGCCATCAGTGAGTCCAGGGATGGCTACACCTTC. It yields the protein CAISESRDGYTF.

This clonotype was counted ten times or more. The J gene is TRBJ2-1, the V gene TRBV15; 7 bases line up with TRBD2. The CDR3 consists of 18 residues. The ends lost 0 bases at V and 4 bases at J; junction bases unmatched: 12. The germline V gene has CDR1 LNHNV and CDR2 YYDKDF (reference sequence). CDR3 bases: TGTGCCACCAGCAGAGATCGGGGGGACGGGGCTTCTTACAATGAGCAGTTCTTC. Its translation: CATSRDRGDGASYNEQFF.

The chain uses TRBV7-7 and TRBJ2-5; no reliable D call. CDR3 length equals 13 residues. V was cut by 5 bases and J by 4 bases, with 11 bases left in between. Looked up from germline, CDR1 is SSHAT and CDR2 is FNYEAQ (reference sequence). CDR3 residues: CASSLRTSETQYF. CDR3 nucleotide sequence: TGTGCCAGCAGCCTCCGAACCTCAGAGACCCAGTACTTC. Full variable domain (outside the CDR3, taken from reference TRBV7-7 and TRBJ2-5): GAGVSQSPRYKVTKRGQDVTLRCDPISSHATLYWYQQALGQGPEFLTYFNYEAQPDKSGLPSDRFSAERPEGSISTLTIQRTEQRDSAMYRCASSLRTSETQYFGPGTRLLVL.

The chain joins TRBV10-3 to TRBJ2-3; TRBD2 agrees at 9 bases. Germline V gene data show CDR1 as ENHRY and CDR2 as SYGVKD. Trimming at V came to 3 bases and at J to 2 bases, leaving 6 bases not matched to a gene. The CDR3 sequence is 16 residues long. CDR3 in amino acids: CAISETGTSNTDTQYF. CDR3 DNA: TGTGCCATCAGTGAAACCGGGACTAGCAACACAGATACGCAGTATTTT.

In this sample, this clonotype turned up many times. The chain combines TRBV29-1 with TRBJ2-7; 7 bases line up with TRBD1. The CDR3 contains 11 residues. Germline V gives CDR1 SQVTM, CDR2 ANQGSEA. V gave up 6 bases and J gave up 6 bases; unmatched junction bases: 5. CDR3 amino acids: CSVKHRGEQYF. The CDR3 coding sequence is TGCAGCGTAAAGCACAGGGGCGAGCAGTACTTC.

The chain employs TRBV20-1 and TRBJ2-7, with D possibly called TRBD1 or TRBD2 (6 bases each). V lost 6 bases, J lost 2 bases, and 14 bases lay in between. The V gene's germline CDR1 is DFQATT and CDR2 SNEGSKA (reference sequence). This CDR3 is built from 13 residues. CDR3: CSARQAGTYEQYF. In nucleotides, the CDR3 is TGCAGTGCCAGACAGGCGGGAACCTACGAGCAGTACTTC.

V is TRBV10-1 and J is TRBJ2-2, with 7 bases aligning to TRBD2. This CDR3 region has 14 residues. From germline, CDR1 is WNHNN and CDR2 SYGVQD (reference sequence). V trimming: 8 bases; J trimming: 10 bases; junction bases outside the gene matches: 13. Here the CDR3 reads CASSRGSPRLELFF. CDR3 bases: TGCGCCAGCTCGCGCGGGAGCCCTCGCCTGGAGCTGTTTTTT.

This clonotype was observed at least ten times. In nucleotides, the CDR3 is TGCAGTGCTAGAGGCCCCGACGGGCCGTATGCTGAAGCTTTCTTT. Amino acid sequence: CSARGPDGPYAEAFF. This sequence joins TRBV20-1 and TRBJ1-1; D is ambiguous. CDR1 is DFQATT, CDR2 SNEGSKA, per germline (reference sequence). The CDR3 has 15 residues. The V end was cut by 1 base, the J end by 6 bases, with 18 bases between.

The count of this clonotype is one. The rearrangement uses TRBV7-2 and TRBJ2-7, with D perhaps matching TRBD2 (6 bases). This CDR3 is built from 14 residues. The V end lost 3 bases, the J end lost 7 bases, and 16 bases lay between the germline ends. The germline CDR1 and CDR2 sequences are SGHTA and FQGNSA. CDR3 coding DNA: TGTGCCAGCAGCTTTGGAGGGCCCTATCGGGAGCAGTACTTC. Amino acids: CASSFGGPYREQYF.

The table lists this clonotype with many counts. The chain employs TRBV11-3 and TRBJ2-7; perhaps TRBD1 as D (5 bases). Trimming stripped 1 base from V and 1 base from J, with 11 bases between. CDR1 is SGHNT, CDR2 YENEEA, per germline. CDR3 length: 15 residues. The CDR3 sequence is CASSLGREGSYEQYF. The CDR3 coding sequence is TGTGCCAGCAGCTTAGGCAGGGAAGGTTCCTACGAGCAGTACTTC.

CDR3 sequence reads: CASSYGGLAGYEQYF. As DNA, the CDR3 is TGTGCCAGCAGTTACGGCGGACTAGCCGGCTACGAGCAGTACTTC. The chain has TRBV2 and TRBJ2-7, with 8 nucleotides matching TRBD2. Germline V lookup: CDR1 SNHLY, CDR2 FYNNEI. V lost 5 bases and J lost 3; bases outside the gene matches: 9. There are 15 residues in the CDR3.

This clonotype was observed once. The junction departs from germline at one end; a sequencing error may be responsible. The chain recombines TRBV7-6 with TRBJ2-3; 8 bases match TRBD1. There are 16 residues in the CDR3. The germline CDR1 and CDR2 sequences are SGHVS and FNYEAQ. CDR3: CASSLGAGGSTDTQYF. CDR3 bases: TGTGCCAGCAGTTTAGGTGCAGGGGGCTCCACAGATACGCAGTATTTT.

CDR3 bases: TGTGCCAGCAGTTCGCGCCCCCTAGCGGGAGGGACCCACGAGCAGTACTTC. Its protein is CASSSRPLAGGTHEQYF. The rearrangement uses TRBV9 and TRBJ2-7; 12 bases are shared with TRBD2. CDR3 size: 17 residues. Germline trimming cut 5 bases from V and 5 bases from J; bases unmatched to any gene: 14. Per the germline V gene, CDR1 is SGDLS and CDR2 is YYNGEE. The full variable domain, in which reference TRBV9 and TRBJ2-7 provide the parts outside the CDR3, is DSGVTQTPKHLITATGQRVTLRCSPRSGDLSVYWYQQSLDQGLQFLIQYYNGEERAKGNILERFSAQQFPDLHSELNLSSLELGDSALYFCASSSRPLAGGTHEQYFGPGTRLTVT.

V and J are TRBV24-1 and TRBJ2-7; unclear D gene. From germline, CDR1 is KGHDR and CDR2 SFDVKD. This CDR3 spans 16 amino acids. Trimming shortened V by 3 bases and J by 6 bases, and 20 bases separated the two germline ends. CDR3 sequence reads: CATSDNGRSAGGEQYF. The DNA of the CDR3 is TGTGCCACCAGTGATAATGGGCGGTCGGCTGGCGGCGAGCAGTACTTC.

The chain has TRBV7-2 and TRBJ1-2; D unresolved. The germline V and J ends were trimmed by 4 bases and 4 bases, with 13 bases remaining between them. This CDR3 region has 14 residues. CDR1 is SGHTA and CDR2 is FQGNSA in the germline V gene. CDR3 nucleotide sequence: TGTGCCAGCAGCTCCGGGGTTAGTTCCTATGGCTACACCTTC. Protein product: CASSSGVSSYGYTF.

CDR3 sequence reads: CASSSDSYTGELFF. The DNA of the CDR3 is TGTGCCAGCAGCTCCGACAGCTACACCGGGGAGCTGTTTTTT. The V gene is TRBV7-2, the J gene TRBJ2-2; tentative D call: TRBD1 (5 bases). CDR1 and CDR2 (germline): SGHTA, FQGNSA. Trimming removed 4 bases at V and 3 bases at J, with 9 bases between. The length of the CDR3 is 14 residues.

This rearrangement joins TRBV10-3 to TRBJ1-3; D unresolved. This CDR3 contains 14 residues. V was cut by 0 bases and J by 8 bases, with 11 bases left in between. The V gene's germline CDR1 is ENHRY and CDR2 SYGVKD. The CDR3 DNA sequence: TGTGCCATCAGTGAGTCTCCCATTCGGGACACCATATATTTT. This encodes CAISESPIRDTIYF.

The rearrangement joins TRBV5-6 to TRBJ2-2; D remains ambiguous. The germline gives CDR1 SGHDT, CDR2 YYEEEE. This CDR3 comprises 12 residues. Trimming took off 10 bases at V and 0 bases at J, with 7 bases between the two ends. DNA for the CDR3: TGTGCCGGCACATCGAACACCGGGGAGCTGTTTTTT. It yields the protein CAGTSNTGELFF.

This clonotype was observed at least ten times. The V and J genes are TRBV4-3 and TRBJ2-2; 9 positions agree with TRBD1. The length of the CDR3 is 15 residues. Unmatched junction bases numbered 7, after V lost 4 bases and J lost 7 bases. The germline V gene has CDR1 LGHNA and CDR2 YSLEER. The CDR3 sequence is CASSPGTGTVGELFF. CDR3 nucleotides: TGCGCCAGCAGCCCAGGGACAGGGACGGTCGGGGAGCTGTTTTTT.

Many counts were recorded for this clonotype. This chain uses TRBV5-8 with TRBJ2-5, with 9 bases matching TRBD2. This CDR3 is 15 amino acids long. Per the germline V gene, CDR1 is SGHTS and CDR2 is YDEGEE. Trimming took 0 bases from V and 4 from J; bases not matched to a gene: 4. DNA for the CDR3: TGTGCCAGCAGCTTGGGGATAGCGGGAGCAGAGACCCAGTACTTC. It is translated as CASSLGIAGAETQYF.

In its sample, this clonotype was seen many times. The chain is built from TRBV6-2 or TRBV6-3 and TRBJ2-7; 7 nucleotides agree with TRBD1. The CDR3 runs to 14 residues. Germline V lookup: CDR1 MNHEY, CDR2 SVGEGT. With 5 bases clipped from V and 2 bases from J, the junction kept 6 bases outside the gene matches. CDR3 sequence: CASSPDRPTYEQYF. CDR3 nucleotides: TGTGCCAGCAGTCCGGACAGGCCGACCTACGAGCAGTACTTC.

This clonotype has ten or more counts. The rearrangement uses TRBV5-1 and TRBJ2-1, with a tentative D call TRBD2 (6 bases). CDR3 length equals 16 residues. Trimming took off 4 bases at V and 2 bases at J, with 16 bases between the two ends. Germline V lookup: CDR1 SGHRS, CDR2 YFSETQ. CDR3 in amino acids: CASSAEPLATYNEQFF. The CDR3 DNA follows: TGCGCCAGCAGCGCAGAACCACTAGCTACCTACAATGAGCAGTTCTTC. Supplemented by reference TRBV5-1 and TRBJ2-1, the full variable domain reads KAGVTQTPRYLIKTRGQQVTLSCSPISGHRSVSWYQQTPGQGLQFLFEYFSETQRNKGNFPGRFSGRQFSNSRSEMNVSTLELGDSALYLCASSAEPLATYNEQFFGPGTRLTVL.

V is TRBV19 and J is TRBJ2-1, with TRBD1 identical over 7 bases. This CDR3 has 15 amino acids. CDR1 and CDR2 (germline): LNHDA, SQIVND (reference sequence). The junction had 11 bases not matched to a gene; V was cut back by 7 bases and J by 5 bases. CDR3 bases: TGTGCCAGTACCGAGACAGGGCTGGAAGACAATGAGCAGTTCTTC. It encodes CASTETGLEDNEQFF.

The rearrangement links TRBV7-2 to TRBJ2-5; D is ambiguous. The CDR3 has 14 residues. V dropped 6 bases and J dropped 3 bases, with 14 bases sitting between them. Germline V CDR1 and CDR2: SGHTA, FQGNSA. The CDR3 reads CASSEGSQEETQYF. The CDR3 DNA reads as TGTGCCAGCAGTGAAGGCTCGCAGGAAGAGACCCAGTACTTC.

This clonotype was counted many times. The J gene is TRBJ2-5, the V gene TRBV12-3 or TRBV12-4; D might be TRBD1 or TRBD2, each matching 5 bases. The CDR3 sequence is 14 residues long. V shed 6 bases and J shed 4 bases, with 15 bases lying between them. CDR3 loop: CASSTRPGPETQYF. The CDR3 coding sequence is TGTGCCAGCAGCACGCGGCCGGGGCCAGAGACCCAGTACTTC.